The text below deals with one T cell receptor (beta chain). This sample is part of a study of CD8 T cells in Susac syndrome. Negative isolation yielded the CD8+ and CD4+ T cells, while FACS enriched the TEMRA cells. RNA totalling about 0.5 to 1 ug underwent reverse transcription with random hexamers. One entry per CDR3 protein results from TCRdb running MiXCR on the immunoSEQ multiplex PCR reads. Of approximately 280,000 distinct CDR3 sequences listed, 85% are singletons. V was cut by 9 bases and J by 0 bases, with 11 bases left in between. The CDR3 is 14 residues long. Looked up from germline, CDR1 is MNHEY and CDR2 is SVGAGI.

The rearrangement links TRBV6-5 to TRBJ2-2, with D possibly matching TRBD2 (5 bases). The material sequenced was CD8+ T cells from PBMCs. The receptor was derived from a human donor with multiple sclerosis. The CDR3 sequence is CASSEAANTGELFF. CDR3 DNA sequence: TGTGCCAGTAGCGAGGCCGCGAACACCGGGGAGCTGTTTTTT.